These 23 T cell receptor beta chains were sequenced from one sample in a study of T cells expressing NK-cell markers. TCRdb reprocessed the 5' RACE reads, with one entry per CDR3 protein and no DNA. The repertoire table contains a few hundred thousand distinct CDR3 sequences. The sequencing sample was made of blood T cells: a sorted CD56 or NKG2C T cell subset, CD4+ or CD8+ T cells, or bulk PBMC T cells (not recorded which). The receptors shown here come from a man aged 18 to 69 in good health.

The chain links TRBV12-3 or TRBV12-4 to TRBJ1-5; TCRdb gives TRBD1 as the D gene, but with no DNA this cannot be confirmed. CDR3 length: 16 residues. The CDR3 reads CASTLGYGGSNQPQHF.

The CDR3 loop is CSASLPIPGETQYF. V gene TRBV20-1 combines with J gene TRBJ2-5; TCRdb gives TRBD1 as the D gene, but with no DNA this cannot be confirmed. Germline V gene data show CDR1 as DFQATT and CDR2 as SNEGSKA (reference sequence). This CDR3 spans 14 amino acids.

CDR3 protein: CAPTGYGSSPRGTDTQYF. This chain uses TRBV24-1 with TRBJ2-3; TCRdb gives TRBD2 as the D gene, but with no DNA this cannot be confirmed. CDR1 KGHDR and CDR2 SFDVKD come from the germline V gene. This CDR3 has 18 amino acids.

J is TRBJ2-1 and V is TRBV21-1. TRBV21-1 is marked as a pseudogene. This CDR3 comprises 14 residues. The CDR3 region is CASIRREIYNEQFF.

CDR3 sequence: CSARIWDREETQYF. The gene calls are TRBV20-1 and TRBJ2-5; checking the TCRdb D call of TRBD1 is not possible without DNA. In germline, CDR1 is DFQATT, CDR2 SNEGSKA (reference sequence). CDR3 length: 14 residues.

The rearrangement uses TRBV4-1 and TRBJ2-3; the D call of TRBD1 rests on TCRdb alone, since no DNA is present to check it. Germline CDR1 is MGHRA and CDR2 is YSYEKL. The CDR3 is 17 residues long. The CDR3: CASSQSGTGASTDTQYF.

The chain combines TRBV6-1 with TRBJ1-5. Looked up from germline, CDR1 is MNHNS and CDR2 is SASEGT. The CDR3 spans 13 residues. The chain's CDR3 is CASRLTPHQPQHF.

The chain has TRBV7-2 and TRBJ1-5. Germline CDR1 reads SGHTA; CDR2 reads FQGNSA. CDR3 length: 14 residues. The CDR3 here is CASSRAPLNQPQHF.

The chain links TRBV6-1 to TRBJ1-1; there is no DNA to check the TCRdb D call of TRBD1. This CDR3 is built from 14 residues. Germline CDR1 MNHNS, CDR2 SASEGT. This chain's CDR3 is CASTTMTGATEAFF.

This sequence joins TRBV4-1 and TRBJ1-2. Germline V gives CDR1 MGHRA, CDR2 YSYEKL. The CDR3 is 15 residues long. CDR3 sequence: CASSQVVDGNYGYTF.

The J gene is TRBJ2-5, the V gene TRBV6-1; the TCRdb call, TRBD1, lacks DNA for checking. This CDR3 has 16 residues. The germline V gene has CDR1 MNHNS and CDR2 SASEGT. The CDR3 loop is CASSQPRGGGRPTQYF.

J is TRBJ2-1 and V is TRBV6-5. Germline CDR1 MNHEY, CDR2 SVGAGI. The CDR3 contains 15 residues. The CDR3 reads CASSYYGSRDNEQFF.

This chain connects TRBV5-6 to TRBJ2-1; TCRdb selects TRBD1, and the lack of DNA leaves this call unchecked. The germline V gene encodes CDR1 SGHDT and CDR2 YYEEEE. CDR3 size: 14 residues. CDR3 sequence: CASGIGGLRDEQFF.

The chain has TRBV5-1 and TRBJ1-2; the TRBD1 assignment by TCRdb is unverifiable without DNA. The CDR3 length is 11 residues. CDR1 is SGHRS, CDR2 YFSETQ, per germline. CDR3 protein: CASRDRGLYTF.

CDR3 residues: CASRLGDRAIYGYTF. The chain uses TRBV12-2 and TRBJ1-2; the D gene TCRdb calls, TRBD1, cannot be checked with no DNA. TRBV12-2 is deemed a pseudogene. This CDR3 is 15 amino acids long.

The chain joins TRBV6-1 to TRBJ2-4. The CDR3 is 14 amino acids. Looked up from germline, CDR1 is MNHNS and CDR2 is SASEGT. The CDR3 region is CASLLPNAKNIQYF.

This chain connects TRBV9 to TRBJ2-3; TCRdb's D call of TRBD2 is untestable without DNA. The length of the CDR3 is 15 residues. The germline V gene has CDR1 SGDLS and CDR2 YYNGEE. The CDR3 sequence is CASSAEPASVNTQYF.

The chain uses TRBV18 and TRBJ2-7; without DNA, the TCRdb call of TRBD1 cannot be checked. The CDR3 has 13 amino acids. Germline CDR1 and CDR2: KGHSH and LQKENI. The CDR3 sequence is CASRKQALDEQYF.

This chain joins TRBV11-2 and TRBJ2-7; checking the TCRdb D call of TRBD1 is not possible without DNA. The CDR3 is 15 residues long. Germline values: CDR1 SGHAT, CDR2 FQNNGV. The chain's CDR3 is CASSDRGQATYEQYF.

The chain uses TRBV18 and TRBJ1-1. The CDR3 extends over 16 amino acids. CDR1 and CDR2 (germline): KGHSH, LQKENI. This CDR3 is CASSPPGGGLFTEAFF.

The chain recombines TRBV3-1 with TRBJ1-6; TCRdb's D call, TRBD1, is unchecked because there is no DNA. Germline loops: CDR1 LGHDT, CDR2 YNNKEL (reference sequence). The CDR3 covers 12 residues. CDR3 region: CASKGAALPLHF.

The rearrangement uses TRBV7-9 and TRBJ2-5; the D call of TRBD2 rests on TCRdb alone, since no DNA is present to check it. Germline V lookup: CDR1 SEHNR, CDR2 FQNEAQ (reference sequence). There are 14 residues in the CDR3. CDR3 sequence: CASSSGTAAWTQYF.

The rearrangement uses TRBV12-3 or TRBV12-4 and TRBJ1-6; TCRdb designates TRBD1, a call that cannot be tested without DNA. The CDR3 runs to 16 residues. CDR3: CASSRRTGVYNSPLHF.